The clone carrying this T cell receptor beta chain appeared a few times. The sample belongs to a study of cytomegalovirus exposure and HLA in healthy donors. Germline lookup yields CDR1 MDHEN and CDR2 SYDVKM. This CDR3 has 12 residues. Trimming removed 3 bases at V and 4 bases at J, with 6 bases between. It was with 60 Vbeta and 13 Jbeta primers that the PCR ran. Produced via immunoSEQ multiplex PCR; TCRdb's table is partial and in-frame only. This table has some 150,000 clones, 55% to 75% appearing once. The receptor comes from a woman between 55 and 75 years old in good health and CMV-seropositive. The sequencing input was PBMCs. The genes are TRBV28 and TRBJ1-2; D not resolved. The CDR3 is CASSLEGYGYTF. The CDR3 DNA sequence: TGTGCCAGCAGTTTGGAGGGCTATGGCTACACCTTC.